The 6 T cell receptor beta chains presented below share a single source sample, sequenced in a study of human versus mouse CDR3 diversity and MHC coevolution. Sequenced by immunoSEQ multiplex PCR; TCRdb stores in-frame clones only, minus some. The table shows about 77,000 clones, with approximately 90% occurring only once. The sequenced sample was naive CD4+ T cells from blood. Subset defined: CD45RO-negative CD62L-positive naive CD4 T cells. The receptor set was obtained from a person aged 30 to 69 in good health.

A note on this clone: At one boundary the junction diverges from the germline segment, which might be a read error. Other DNA variants within this sample encode the same CDR3. CDR3 nucleotides: TGTGCCAGCAGCTTAGGGGGACTTAATTCTCCCCTCCACTTT. It is translated as CASSLGGLNSPLHF. The genes are TRBV7-2 and TRBJ1-6; a possible D gene is TRBD1 (5 bases). Looked up from germline, CDR1 is SGHTA and CDR2 is FQGNSA. The CDR3 is 14 amino acids. The complete variable domain, with remaining parts taken from reference TRBV7-2 and TRBJ1-6, reads GAGVSQSPSNKVTEKGKDVELRCDPISGHTALYWYRQSLGQGLEFLIYFQGNSAPDKSGLPSDRFSAERTGGSVSTLTIQRTQQEDSAVYLCASSLGGLNSPLHFGNGTRLTVT.

The chain carries TRBV19 and TRBJ1-2; 10 bases align to TRBD1. Germline CDR1 and CDR2: LNHDA and SQIVND (reference sequence). J gave up 1 base and V 5 bases, and 13 bases lay outside the gene matches. The CDR3 is 18 amino acids. The CDR3 DNA is TGTGCCAGTAGTCCCGGGACAGGGGCGACTCCTATTAACTATGGCTACACCTTC. This encodes CASSPGTGATPINYGYTF. The variable domain in full, with the rest retrieved from reference TRBV19 and TRBJ1-2, is DGGITQSPKYLFRKEGQNVTLSCEQNLNHDAMYWYRQDPGQGLRLIYYSQIVNDFQKGDIAEGYSVSREKKESFPLTVTSAQKNPTAFYLCASSPGTGATPINYGYTFGSGTRLTVV.

This clone was seen a single time. The chain has TRBV5-5 and TRBJ2-5; possible D gene TRBD1, 6 bases. The CDR3 runs to 13 residues. V dropped 2 bases and J dropped 2 bases, with 7 bases sitting between them. Germline CDR1 reads SGHKS; CDR2 reads YYEKEE (reference sequence). The CDR3 loop reads CASSFGQQETQYF. CDR3 sequence (DNA): TGTGCCAGCAGCTTCGGACAGCAAGAGACCCAGTACTTC.

CDR3 protein: CASNDRTSGSGSEQFF. CDR3 coding DNA: TGTGCCAGCAATGACAGGACTAGCGGGAGCGGGAGTGAGCAGTTCTTC. The chain links TRBV6-1 to TRBJ2-1, with 13 bases aligning to TRBD2. Germline V CDR1 and CDR2: MNHNS, SASEGT. This CDR3 region has 16 residues. V dropped 7 bases and J dropped 9; count of bases not matched to a gene: 12.

The chain employs TRBV6-4 and TRBJ2-1, with a possible D match to TRBD2 (6 bases). The CDR3 is 17 amino acids. Germline CDR1 is MRHNA and CDR2 is SNTAGT. V lost 4 bases to trimming and J lost 0 bases, with 16 bases between them. The CDR3 loop is CASSAQLAPFSYNEQFF. CDR3 nucleotides: TGTGCCAGCAGTGCCCAGCTAGCGCCCTTCTCCTACAATGAGCAGTTCTTC.

The chain uses TRBV9 and TRBJ2-5; 11 bases match TRBD2. The CDR3 covers 15 residues. The V gene end was trimmed by 0 bases and the J gene end by 5 bases; junction bases not matched to a gene: 3. Germline V gene lookup returns CDR1 SGDLS and CDR2 YYNGEE. The CDR3 spells CASSVGLAGLETQYF. CDR3 nucleotide sequence: TGTGCCAGCAGCGTAGGACTAGCGGGGTTGGAGACCCAGTACTTC. Using reference TRBV9 and TRBJ2-5 for the parts outside the CDR3, the full variable domain is DSGVTQTPKHLITATGQRVTLRCSPRSGDLSVYWYQQSLDQGLQFLIQYYNGEERAKGNILERFSAQQFPDLHSELNLSSLELGDSALYFCASSVGLAGLETQYFGPGTRLLVL.